This T cell receptor (beta chain) comes out of a study of T cells in Graves' hyperthyroidism and ophthalmopathy. Study-wide results and caveats: Most thyroid clonotypes that were expanded above 0.001 also turned up in blood.

Patients having uncontrolled infection, another autoimmune disease, pregnancy or lactation were not included. RNA transcripts provided the source from which TCR beta CDR3 regions were amplified. First-round RT-PCR targeting the TCR CDR3 was performed with the HTBI primer set. Using its own MiXCR run on the multiplex PCR reads, TCRdb lists one record per CDR3 protein. This sample has about 720,000 distinct CDR3 sequences, with roughly 17% found just once. This clonotype has a count of ten or more. As yet, its antigen is unknown. CDR3 length: 13 residues. Deletions cut 3 bases from V and 9 bases from J, with 12 bases between. Germline V lookup: CDR1 SNHLY, CDR2 FYNNEI.

The chain uses TRBV2 and TRBJ2-1; D is ambiguous. The material sequenced was blood. The source of this sequence is a man between 18 and 35 years old with Graves' hyperthyroidism. The CDR3 sequence: CASSDDRATEQFF. The CDR3, as DNA: TGTGCCAGCAGTGATGACCGCGCCACTGAGCAGTTCTTC.